What follows describes a single T cell receptor beta chain. The antigen remains unidentified. These data come from a study of OX40 agonist ivuxolimab in advanced cancers. Overall study: Ivuxolimab is an agonistic anti-OX40 (CD134) antibody, and patients were treated with it. General study results and limits: Dosing at 0.1 to 3.0 mg/kg was accompanied by clonal expansion of CD4+ and CD8+ blood T cells by week 6. CD8+ T cells averaged more expanded clones than CD4+.

Germline V gene lookup returns CDR1 MDHEN and CDR2 SYDVKM. V trimming: 6 bases; J trimming: 5 bases; junction bases outside the gene matches: 12. The CDR3 sequence is 16 residues long. The sampling schedule covered blood at baseline, cycle 4 day 1, and cycle 7 day 1. Generated by immunoSEQ multiplex PCR, the TCRdb table keeps only in-frame clones and is missing some. The sample gives about 50,000 clones, 65% to 85% of which show up once; roughly 0.6% is in the top ten. The sequence was obtained from an adult with an advanced solid tumor such as melanoma, head and neck, liver or kidney cancer. The V call is TRBV28, the J call TRBJ1-1; the match to TRBD1 covers 10 bases. The source material was CD4+ or CD8+ T cells sorted from blood, sampled in a trial of the OX40 agonist ivuxolimab. DNA for the CDR3: TGTGCCAGCAGCACCCTGGGACAGGGGCACGAGACTGAAGCTTTCTTT. Translation gives CASSTLGQGHETEAFF.